These 29 T cell receptor beta chains originate from one sample sequenced in a study of tumor and adjacent non-tumor tissue in lung cancer. RNA was extracted from bulk tissue without any cell sorting. TCRbeta libraries were built with three rounds of nested PCR, modified from ARM-PCR. TCRdb independently ran MiXCR on the multiplex PCR reads; one entry per CDR3 protein. This sample has roughly 93,000 distinct CDR3 sequences, with approximately 70% found just once. Material for sequencing was lung tumor tissue. The receptors come from a man in his 60s with non-small cell lung cancer.

This clonotype was detected many times. V usage is TRBV5-1 and J usage is TRBJ2-3; D may be TRBD2 (6 bases). Germline values: CDR1 SGHRS, CDR2 YFSETQ. V lost 4 bases, J lost 5 bases, and 17 bases lay in between. The CDR3 has 15 residues. The CDR3 DNA is TGCGCCAGCAGCGATAGCGGAACCCCTGGAGATACGCAGTATTTT. This encodes CASSDSGTPGDTQYF.

DNA for the CDR3: TGCAGCGTTGCCGGGACTAGCGGGGGTAATGCAGATACGCAGTATTTT. This encodes CSVAGTSGGNADTQYF. This chain uses TRBV29-1 with TRBJ2-3, with 14 bases aligning to TRBD2. Per germline, CDR1 SQVTM and CDR2 ANQGSEA. This CDR3 region has 16 residues. Trimming removed 4 bases from V and 4 bases from J; junction bases left unmatched: 7.

Notes on this clonotype: A much larger clone is a single base away; this may be a read error. V usage is TRBV4-1 and J usage is TRBJ2-3, with D maybe TRBD1 (6 bases). The CDR3 loop spans 15 amino acids. From germline, CDR1 is MGHRA and CDR2 YSYEKL. The CDR3 here is CTSSQAGPGVDTQYF. CDR3 DNA: TGCACCAGCAGCCAAGCCGGACCAGGGGTAGATACGCAGTATTTT.

Notes on this clonotype: One end of the junction fails to match germline, which may point to a read error. The chain has TRBV20-1 and TRBJ2-4, with TRBD1 matching over 7 bases. CDR1 is DFQATT and CDR2 is SNEGSKA in the germline V gene (reference sequence). The CDR3 runs to 15 residues. The CDR3, as DNA: TGCAATGCTAAAGATGACAGGGCAGCGCAAAACATTCAGTACTTC. Translating it yields CNAKDDRAAQNIQYF.

This clonotype appeared many times. The chain has TRBV4-1 and TRBJ2-1; D gene ambiguous. The CDR3 has 12 residues. Germline assignment: CDR1 MGHRA and CDR2 YSYEKL. V lost 8 bases to trimming and J lost 5 bases, with 10 bases between them. The CDR3 DNA reads TGCGCCAGCCACTCAGGAAACAATGAGCAGTTCTTC. The encoded protein is CASHSGNNEQFF.

This clonotype was picked up a small number of times. A much larger clone lies a single base off, so this may be a read error. The chain links TRBV10-3 to TRBJ1-1; TRBD1 matches 7 bases. The germline V gene has CDR1 ENHRY and CDR2 SYGVKD. The CDR3 contains 14 residues. CDR3 loop: CAITETGSDTGAFF. The CDR3 nucleotides are TGTGCCATCACTGAGACAGGGTCAGACACTGGAGCTTTCTTT.

To note about this clonotype: One end of the junction is discordant with germline, which a read error may explain. This chain uses TRBV4-3 with TRBJ1-3; no clear D gene. The CDR3 has 14 residues. Germline V gene lookup returns CDR1 LGHNA and CDR2 YSLEER. As DNA, the CDR3 is TGCGACAGCAGTCAAGAGTTATCTGGAAACACCATATATTTT. Protein sequence: CDSSQELSGNTIYF.

The chain couples TRBV11-1 to TRBJ2-6; TRBD2 might be the D (6 bases). The CDR3 totals 16 residues. The V gene lost 3 bases and the J gene lost 2 bases, with 11 bases spanning the gap. From germline, CDR1 is SGHAT and CDR2 FQDESV (reference sequence). CDR3 loop: CASSFGGSPGANVLTF. The CDR3 DNA reads as TGTGCCAGCAGCTTCGGGGGAAGCCCTGGGGCCAACGTCCTGACTTTC.

As to this clonotype: A read error may be the cause here, since a much bigger clone is one base away. This chain links TRBV20-1 with TRBJ2-4, with TRBD2 as a possible D gene (5 bases). In germline, CDR1 is DFQATT, CDR2 SNEGSKA (reference sequence). This CDR3 comprises 15 residues. The CDR3 is CSASERQLAKNIRYF. CDR3 in DNA: TGCAGTGCTTCCGAGCGGCAGCTAGCCAAAAACATTCGGTACTTC.

A single count supports this clonotype. The CDR3 carries no conserved terminal phenylalanine or tryptophan, so it likely arises from a read error. The rearrangement joins TRBV28 to TRBJ1-2; TRBD1 might be the D (5 bases). The CDR3 is made up of 13 amino acids. CDR1 and CDR2 from the germline V gene are MDHEN and SYDVKM. Between the trimmed V and J ends, which lost 6 bases and 8 bases, there was a span of 16 bases. CDR3 nucleotide sequence: TGTGCCAGCAGGCCCGGGGCCCTGTGGGGCTACACCTCC. Amino acid sequence: CASRPGALWGYTS.

The V call is TRBV19, the J call TRBJ1-2, with D tentatively TRBD1 (5 bases). V shed 9 bases and J shed 4 bases, with 9 bases lying between them. From germline, CDR1 is LNHDA and CDR2 SQIVND (reference sequence). The CDR3 has 11 residues. CDR3 loop: CASQGGYGYTF. CDR3 sequence (DNA): TGTGCCAGCCAGGGTGGCTATGGCTACACCTTC. Using reference TRBV19 and TRBJ1-2 for the parts outside the CDR3, the full variable domain is DGGITQSPKYLFRKEGQNVTLSCEQNLNHDAMYWYRQDPGQGLRLIYYSQIVNDFQKGDIAEGYSVSREKKESFPLTVTSAQKNPTAFYLCASQGGYGYTFGSGTRLTVV.

A note on this clonotype: Because it lacks the conserved phenylalanine or tryptophan at the end, this CDR3 is likely a read error. The chain recombines TRBV7-9 with TRBJ2-7, with 13 positions matching TRBD2. This CDR3 region has 16 residues. CDR1 and CDR2 (germline): SEHNR, FQNEAQ (reference sequence). CDR3 protein: CASSLEGTSGVSGQYL. The CDR3, as DNA: TGTGCGAGCAGCTTAGAAGGGACTAGCGGGGTGAGCGGGCAGTACCTC.

Turning to this clonotype: No conserved phenylalanine or tryptophan ends this CDR3, so it is likely a read error. The limits of the CDR3 on the DNA are not certain, so only TCRdb's listed CDR3 is given. This chain uses TRBV6-1 with TRBJ1-2; TRBD1 is taken as the D call from the table, unchecked against the DNA. The germline CDR1 and CDR2 sequences are MNHNS and SASEGT. The CDR3 has 14 amino acids, counting both end residues. The CDR3 protein is CASSMTGGDYGYAL.

Only a few counts were recorded for this clonotype. This chain connects TRBV28 to TRBJ1-5, with D unclear. This CDR3 spans 13 amino acids. Germline values: CDR1 MDHEN, CDR2 SYDVKM. Deletions cut 7 bases from V and 6 bases from J, with 13 bases between. The CDR3 loop reads CASTQDWVQPQHF. Written as DNA, the CDR3 is TGTGCCAGCACCCAGGACTGGGTTCAGCCCCAGCATTTT. The full variable domain, its missing parts supplied by reference TRBV28 and TRBJ1-5, is DVKVTQSSRYLVKRTGEKVFLECVQDMDHENMFWYRQDPGLGLRLIYFSYDVKMKEKGDIPEGYSVSREKKERFSLILESASTNQTSMYLCASTQDWVQPQHFGDGTRLSIL.

This clonotype was seen many times. Germline is not matched at one junction end, which may reflect a read error. The V and J genes are TRBV5-1 and TRBJ1-2; unclear D gene. The CDR3 is 13 amino acids. Germline V gene data show CDR1 as SGHRS and CDR2 as YFSETQ. The CDR3 DNA sequence: TGCGCCTGCAGCCGGGCTGAGTCTATTGGCTACACCTTC. This gives the protein CACSRAESIGYTF.

The chain has TRBV5-1 and TRBJ2-1; D ambiguous. The V gene's germline CDR1 is SGHRS and CDR2 YFSETQ. Deletions cut 2 bases from V and 7 bases from J, with 13 bases between. The CDR3 runs 14 residues. This CDR3 is CASSFRPGSNEQFF. CDR3 bases: TGCGCCAGCAGCTTTCGGCCAGGCTCGAATGAGCAGTTCTTC.

This clonotype showed up just a few times. This rearrangement joins TRBV10-3 to TRBJ1-1; 10 nucleotides match TRBD1. The V gene's germline CDR1 is ENHRY and CDR2 SYGVKD. J was trimmed by 5 bases and V by 10 bases; bases with no gene match: 10. The CDR3 covers 14 residues. This chain's CDR3 is CASRQGAETTEAFF. The CDR3 nucleotides are TGTGCCAGCAGACAGGGGGCGGAAACTACTGAAGCTTTCTTT.

This clonotype has just one count. One junction end disagrees with the germline gene, perhaps due to a read error. The chain uses TRBV4-3 and TRBJ2-7; D is undetermined. Germline CDR1 reads LGHNA; CDR2 reads YSLEER. This CDR3 has 12 amino acids. DNA for the CDR3: TGCGCCAGCAACCAAACCGGGTCGCAGCAGTATTTC. This gives the protein CASNQTGSQQYF.

A remark on this clonotype: The CDR3 does not end in the conserved phenylalanine or tryptophan, so this is likely a read error. V and J are TRBV6-5 and TRBJ1-1, with 7 bases identical to TRBD1. Germline V gene sequence: CDR1 MNHEY, CDR2 SVGAGI. CDR3 length: 14 residues. CDR3 in DNA: TGTGCCAGCAGACCGGGACAGCGGAACACTGACGCTTTCCTT. It yields the protein CASRPGQRNTDAFL.

Details on this clonotype: This CDR3 is missing its conserved last phenylalanine or tryptophan, likely due to a read error. This chain connects TRBV29-1 to TRBJ2-5, with 11 bases matching TRBD2. The CDR3 runs 13 residues. Germline trimming cut 4 bases from V and 7 bases from J; bases unmatched to any gene: 5. CDR1 is SQVTM and CDR2 is ANQGSEA in the germline V gene. The CDR3 sequence: CSVGTSGRATQYL. In DNA form, the CDR3 reads TGCAGCGTTGGAACTAGCGGGAGAGCGACCCAGTACTTA.

Ten or more counts support this clonotype. The gene calls are TRBV29-1 and TRBJ1-2; D is ambiguous. Trimming took off 3 bases at V and 1 base at J, with 6 bases between the two ends. CDR3 length: 12 amino acids. Germline V gene sequence: CDR1 SQVTM, CDR2 ANQGSEA. CDR3 region: CSVEASNYGYTF. The CDR3, as DNA: TGCAGCGTTGAGGCAAGTAACTATGGCTACACCTTC.

As to this clonotype: A single base separates this from a much larger clone, so it may be a read error. The CDR3 DNA reads as TGTGCCAGCGGCCTCGGGACAGAGCAGTTCTTC. It encodes CASGLGTEQFF. V and J are TRBV4-2 and TRBJ2-1; possibly TRBD1 for D (6 bases). In germline, CDR1 is LGHNA, CDR2 YNFKEQ. This CDR3 region has 11 residues. V was pared by 8 bases and J by 10 bases, with 12 bases between.

The chain uses TRBV12-3 or TRBV12-4 and TRBJ2-1; a weak D match, TRBD2 (6 bases). The germline V and J ends were trimmed by 10 bases and 10 bases, with 26 bases remaining between them. The CDR3 contains 15 residues. The CDR3 is CANKPAGGPSGEQFF. The CDR3, as DNA: TGTGCCAACAAACCCGCAGGAGGGCCGAGTGGGGAGCAGTTCTTC.

This clonotype has a single count. Because it lacks the conserved phenylalanine or tryptophan at the end, this CDR3 is likely a read error. The chain links TRBV11-2 to TRBJ2-3; 7 positions agree with TRBD1. The CDR3 covers 16 residues. CDR1 SGHAT and CDR2 FQNNGV come from the germline V gene. The CDR3 region is CASSLGMGLGTDTQYL. The CDR3 DNA reads as TGTGCCAGCAGCCTAGGCATGGGGCTGGGGACAGACACGCAGTATCTT.

Turning to this clonotype: A much larger clone differs from this one at a single base, so this may be a read error. The rearrangement joins TRBV20-1 to TRBJ2-7, with D possibly being TRBD1 (5 bases). The CDR3 contains 16 residues. Per germline, CDR1 DFQATT and CDR2 SNEGSKA (reference sequence). Trimming took off 7 bases at V and 0 bases at J, with 22 bases between the two ends. The CDR3 here is CSGKHPVGQSSYEQYF. The CDR3 bases are TGCAGTGGTAAGCACCCAGTGGGGCAAAGCTCCTACGAGCAGTACTTC.

Here the CDR3 reads CSAREDRGWQYF. The CDR3 DNA follows: TGCAGTGCTAGAGAAGACAGGGGCTGGCAGTACTTC. The V call is TRBV20-1, the J call TRBJ2-7, with 8 nucleotides matching TRBD1. The germline CDR1 and CDR2 sequences are DFQATT and SNEGSKA (reference sequence). The junction had 4 bases not matched to a gene; V was cut back by 0 bases and J by 9 bases. CDR3 length: 12 amino acids.

For this clonotype: Given a much more abundant clone one base away, this may be a read error. This chain connects TRBV7-9 to TRBJ2-1; D not certain. Germline assignment: CDR1 SEHNR and CDR2 FQNEAQ (reference sequence). V lost 2 bases and J 16 bases, leaving 15 bases between the germline ends. This CDR3 contains 12 residues. The CDR3 bases are TGTGCCAGCAGCTTACCACAGATCGGGCACTTCTTC. Translation gives CASSLPQIGHFF.

A word on this clonotype: The junction does not match germline at one end; this may be a read error. The chain links TRBV12-3 or TRBV12-4 to TRBJ1-4; D unresolved. There are 13 residues in the CDR3. The CDR3 sequence: CASRRTVNEKPFF. The CDR3 DNA sequence: TGTGCCAGCAGAAGGACGGTAAATGAAAAACCGTTTTTT.

In this sample, this clonotype is medium-sized. This chain uses TRBV4-3 with TRBJ2-7; D is ambiguous. V was clipped by 7 bases and J by 3 bases, with 16 bases between them. CDR3 length equals 14 residues. Looked up from germline, CDR1 is LGHNA and CDR2 is YSLEER. The CDR3 loop is CASNPDQEIYEQYF. CDR3 nucleotide sequence: TGCGCCAGCAACCCTGATCAGGAAATCTACGAGCAGTACTTC.